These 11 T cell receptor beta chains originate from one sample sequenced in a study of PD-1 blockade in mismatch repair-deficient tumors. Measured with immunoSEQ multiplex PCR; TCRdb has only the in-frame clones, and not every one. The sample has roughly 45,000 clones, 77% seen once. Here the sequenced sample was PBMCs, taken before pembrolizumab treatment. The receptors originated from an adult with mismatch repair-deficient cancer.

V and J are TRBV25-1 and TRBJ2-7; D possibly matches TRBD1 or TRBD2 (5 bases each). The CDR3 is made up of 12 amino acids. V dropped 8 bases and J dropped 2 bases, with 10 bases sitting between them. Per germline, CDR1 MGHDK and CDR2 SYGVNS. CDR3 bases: TGTGCCAGCCGGGGCCCTACCTACGAGCAGTACTTC. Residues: CASRGPTYEQYF.

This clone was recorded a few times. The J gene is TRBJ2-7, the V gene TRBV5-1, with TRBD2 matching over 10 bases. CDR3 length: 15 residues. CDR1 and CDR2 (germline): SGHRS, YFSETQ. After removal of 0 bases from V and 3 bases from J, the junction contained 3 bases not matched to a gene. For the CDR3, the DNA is TGCGCCAGCAGCTTGGATACTAGCGGGATCTACGAGCAGTACTTC. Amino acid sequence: CASSLDTSGIYEQYF.

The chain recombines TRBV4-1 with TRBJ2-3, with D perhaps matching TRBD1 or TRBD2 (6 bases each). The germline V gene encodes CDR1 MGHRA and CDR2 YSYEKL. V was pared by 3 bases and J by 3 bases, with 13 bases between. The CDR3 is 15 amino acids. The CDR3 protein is CASSQQGGSTDTQYF. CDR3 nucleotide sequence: TGCGCCAGCAGCCAGCAAGGGGGGTCAACAGATACGCAGTATTTT.

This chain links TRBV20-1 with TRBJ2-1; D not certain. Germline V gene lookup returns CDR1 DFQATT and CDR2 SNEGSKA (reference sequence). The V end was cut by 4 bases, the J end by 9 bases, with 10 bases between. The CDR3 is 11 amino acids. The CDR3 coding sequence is TGCAGTGCTACCCGAACCGGTGAGCAGTTCTTC. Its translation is CSATRTGEQFF.

For the CDR3, the DNA is TGCGCCAGCAGTGAGTTAGGTGAGCAGTTCTTC. Translation: CASSELGEQFF. V and J are TRBV10-2 and TRBJ2-1; D gene uncertain. The CDR3 runs 11 residues. Trimming removed 1 base at V and 9 bases at J, with 4 bases between. From germline, CDR1 is WSHSY and CDR2 SAAADI.

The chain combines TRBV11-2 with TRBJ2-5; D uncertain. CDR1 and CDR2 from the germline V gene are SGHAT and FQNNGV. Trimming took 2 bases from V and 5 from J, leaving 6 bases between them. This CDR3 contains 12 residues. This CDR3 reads CASSLIAETQYF. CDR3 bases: TGTGCCAGCAGCTTAATTGCGGAGACCCAGTACTTC.

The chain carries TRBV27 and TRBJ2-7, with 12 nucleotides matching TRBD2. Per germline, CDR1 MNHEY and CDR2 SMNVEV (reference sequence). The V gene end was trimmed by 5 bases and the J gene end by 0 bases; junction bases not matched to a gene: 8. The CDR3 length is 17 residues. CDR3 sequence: CASSILTSGGISYEQYF. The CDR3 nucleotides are TGTGCCAGCAGTATCCTCACTAGCGGGGGGATCTCCTACGAGCAGTACTTC.

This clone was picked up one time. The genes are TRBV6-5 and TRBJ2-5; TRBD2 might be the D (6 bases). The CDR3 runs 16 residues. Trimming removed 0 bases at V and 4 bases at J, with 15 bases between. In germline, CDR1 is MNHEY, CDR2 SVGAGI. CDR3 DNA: TGTGCCAGCAGTTACTCGAACTGGAAGGGAGGAGAGACCCAGTACTTC. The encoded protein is CASSYSNWKGGETQYF.

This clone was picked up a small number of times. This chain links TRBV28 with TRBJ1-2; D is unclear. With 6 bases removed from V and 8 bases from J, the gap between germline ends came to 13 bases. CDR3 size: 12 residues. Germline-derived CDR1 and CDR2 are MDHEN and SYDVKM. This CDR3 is CASSLGYGGYTF. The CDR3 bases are TGTGCCAGCAGCCTTGGCTACGGGGGCTACACCTTC.

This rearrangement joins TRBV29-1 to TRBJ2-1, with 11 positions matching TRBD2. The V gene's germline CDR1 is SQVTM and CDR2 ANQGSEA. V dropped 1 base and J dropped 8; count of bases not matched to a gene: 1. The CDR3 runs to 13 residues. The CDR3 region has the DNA TGCAGCGTTGAAGTGGGACTAGCGGATGAGCAGTTCTTC. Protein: CSVEVGLADEQFF.

CDR3 protein: CASSDPPQGGGYTF. The DNA for the CDR3 is TGTGCCAGCAGCGATCCCCCACAGGGGGGTGGCTACACCTTC. The V call is TRBV5-8, the J call TRBJ1-2, with 8 bases lining up with TRBD1. V was clipped by 4 bases and J by 7 bases; unmatched bases: 9. The CDR3 runs 14 residues. CDR1 is SGHTS, CDR2 YDEGEE, per germline.